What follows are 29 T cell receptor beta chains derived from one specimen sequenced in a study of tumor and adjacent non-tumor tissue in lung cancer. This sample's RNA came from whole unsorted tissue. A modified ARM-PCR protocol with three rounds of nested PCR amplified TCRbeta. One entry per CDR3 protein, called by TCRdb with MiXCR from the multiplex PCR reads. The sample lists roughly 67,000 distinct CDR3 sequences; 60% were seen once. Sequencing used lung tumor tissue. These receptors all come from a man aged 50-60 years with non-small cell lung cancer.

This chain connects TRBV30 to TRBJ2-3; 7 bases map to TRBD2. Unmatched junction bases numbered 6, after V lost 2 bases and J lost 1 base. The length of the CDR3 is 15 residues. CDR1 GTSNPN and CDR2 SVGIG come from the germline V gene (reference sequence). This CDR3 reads CAWSTGLVGTDTQYF. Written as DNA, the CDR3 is TGTGCCTGGAGTACCGGACTAGTCGGCACAGATACGCAGTATTTT.

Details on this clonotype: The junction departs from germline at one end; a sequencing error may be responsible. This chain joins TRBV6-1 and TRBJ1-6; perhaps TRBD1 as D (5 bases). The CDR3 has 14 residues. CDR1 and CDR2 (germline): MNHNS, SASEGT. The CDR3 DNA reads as TGCGCCAGCAGTGCGTGGACACCCAATTCACGCCTCCACTTT. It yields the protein CASSAWTPNSRLHF.

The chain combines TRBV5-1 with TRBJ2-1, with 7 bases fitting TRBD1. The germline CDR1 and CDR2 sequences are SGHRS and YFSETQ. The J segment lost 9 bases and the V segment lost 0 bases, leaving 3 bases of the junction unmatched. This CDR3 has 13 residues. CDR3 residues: CASSLGQGVEQFF. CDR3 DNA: TGCGCCAGCAGCTTGGGGCAGGGGGTTGAGCAGTTCTTC.

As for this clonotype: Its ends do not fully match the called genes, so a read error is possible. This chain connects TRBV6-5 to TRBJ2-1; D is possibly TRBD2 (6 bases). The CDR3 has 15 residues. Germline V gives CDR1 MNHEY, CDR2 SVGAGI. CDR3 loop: CVSIYARGTYNEQFF. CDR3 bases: TGTGTCAGCATTTACGCTCGCGGGACCTACAATGAGCAGTTCTTC.

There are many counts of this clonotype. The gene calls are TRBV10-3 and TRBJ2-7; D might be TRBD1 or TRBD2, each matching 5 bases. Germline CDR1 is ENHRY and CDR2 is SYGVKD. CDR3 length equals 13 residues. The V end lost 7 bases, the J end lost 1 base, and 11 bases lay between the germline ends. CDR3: CAITGTGSYEQYF. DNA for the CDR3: TGTGCCATCACAGGGACGGGTTCCTACGAGCAGTACTTC.

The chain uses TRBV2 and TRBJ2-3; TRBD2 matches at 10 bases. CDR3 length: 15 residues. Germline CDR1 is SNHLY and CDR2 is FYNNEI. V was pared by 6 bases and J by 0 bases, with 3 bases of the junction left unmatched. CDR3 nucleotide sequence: TGTGCCAGCAGGCCTAGCGGGAGTAGCACAGATACGCAGTATTTT. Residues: CASRPSGSSTDTQYF.

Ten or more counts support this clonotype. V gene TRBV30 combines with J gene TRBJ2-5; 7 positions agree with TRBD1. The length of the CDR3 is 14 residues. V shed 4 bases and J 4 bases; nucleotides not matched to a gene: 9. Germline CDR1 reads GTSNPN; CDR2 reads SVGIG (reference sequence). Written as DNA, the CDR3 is TGTGCCTGGATACTCAGACAGGGTGGAGAGACCCAGTACTTC. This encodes CAWILRQGGETQYF.

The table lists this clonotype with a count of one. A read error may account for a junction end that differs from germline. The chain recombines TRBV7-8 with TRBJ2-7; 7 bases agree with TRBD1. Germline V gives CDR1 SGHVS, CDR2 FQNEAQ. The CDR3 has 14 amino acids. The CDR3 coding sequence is TGTGCCAGCAGCTTAGTAGGGGGCTCCTACAAGCAGTACTTC. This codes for CASSLVGGSYKQYF.

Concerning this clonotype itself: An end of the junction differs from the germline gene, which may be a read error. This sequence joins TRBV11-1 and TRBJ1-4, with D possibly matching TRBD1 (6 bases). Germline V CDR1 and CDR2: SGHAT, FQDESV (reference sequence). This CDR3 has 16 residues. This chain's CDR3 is CASSPGQSTTNVKLFF. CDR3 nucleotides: TGTGCCAGCAGCCCTGGACAGTCGACAACTAATGTAAAACTGTTTTTT.

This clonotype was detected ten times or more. The CDR3 here is CASSFDRTYEQYF. CDR3 bases: TGTGCCAGCAGCTTCGACAGGACCTACGAGCAGTACTTC. The genes are TRBV5-4 and TRBJ2-7, with D maybe TRBD1 (6 bases). Germline CDR1 reads SGHNT; CDR2 reads YYREEE (reference sequence). V gave up 2 bases and J gave up 2 bases, with 8 bases separating them. The CDR3 has 13 residues.

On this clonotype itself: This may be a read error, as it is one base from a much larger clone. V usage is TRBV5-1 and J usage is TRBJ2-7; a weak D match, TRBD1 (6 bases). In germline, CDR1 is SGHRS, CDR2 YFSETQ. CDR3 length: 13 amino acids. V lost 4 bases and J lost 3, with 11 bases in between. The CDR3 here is CASSQDSRYEQYF. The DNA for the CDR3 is TGCGCCAGCAGCCAGGACAGCCGCTACGAGCAGTACTTC.

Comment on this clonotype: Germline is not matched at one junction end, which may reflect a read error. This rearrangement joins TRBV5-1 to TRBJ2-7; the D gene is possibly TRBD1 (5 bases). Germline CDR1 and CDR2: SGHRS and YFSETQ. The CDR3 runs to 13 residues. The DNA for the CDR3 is TGTGCCAGCAGCTTCACTCAGGGCTGCGAGCAGTACTTC. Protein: CASSFTQGCEQYF.

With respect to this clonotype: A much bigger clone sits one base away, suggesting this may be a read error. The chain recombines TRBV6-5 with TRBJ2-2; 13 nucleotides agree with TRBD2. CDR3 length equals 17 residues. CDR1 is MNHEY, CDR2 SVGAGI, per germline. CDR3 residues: CASSYSGLAGPTGDLFF. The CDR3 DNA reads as TGTGCCAGCAGTTACTCGGGACTAGCGGGGCCCACCGGGGATCTGTTTTTT.

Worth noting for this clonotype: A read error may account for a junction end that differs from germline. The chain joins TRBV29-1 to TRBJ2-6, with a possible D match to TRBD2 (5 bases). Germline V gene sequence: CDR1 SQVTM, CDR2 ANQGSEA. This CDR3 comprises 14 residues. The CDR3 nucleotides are TGTAGCGTTGGAGAGCTATGGGGGGCCAACGTCCTGACTTTC. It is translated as CSVGELWGANVLTF.

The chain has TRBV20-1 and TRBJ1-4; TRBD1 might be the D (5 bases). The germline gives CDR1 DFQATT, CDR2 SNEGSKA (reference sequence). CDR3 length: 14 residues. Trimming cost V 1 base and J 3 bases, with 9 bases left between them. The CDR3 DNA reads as TGCAGTGCTAGAGGGGACGGCCCTAATGAAAAACTGTTTTTT. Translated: CSARGDGPNEKLFF.

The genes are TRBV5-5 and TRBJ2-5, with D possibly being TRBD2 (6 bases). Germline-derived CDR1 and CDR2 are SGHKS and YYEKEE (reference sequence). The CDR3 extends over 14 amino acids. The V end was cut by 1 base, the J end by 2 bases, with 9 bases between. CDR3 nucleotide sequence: TGTGCCAGCAGCTTGTCTAGCGTTCAAGAGACCCAGTACTTC. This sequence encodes CASSLSSVQETQYF.

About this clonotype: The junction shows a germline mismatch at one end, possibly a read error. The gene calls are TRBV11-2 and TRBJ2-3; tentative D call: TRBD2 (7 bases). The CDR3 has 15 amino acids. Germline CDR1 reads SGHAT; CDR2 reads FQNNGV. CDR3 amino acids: CASSLVGGRTDTQYF. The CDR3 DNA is TGTGCCAGCAGCTTAGTGGGGGGGCGGACAGATACACAGTATTTT.

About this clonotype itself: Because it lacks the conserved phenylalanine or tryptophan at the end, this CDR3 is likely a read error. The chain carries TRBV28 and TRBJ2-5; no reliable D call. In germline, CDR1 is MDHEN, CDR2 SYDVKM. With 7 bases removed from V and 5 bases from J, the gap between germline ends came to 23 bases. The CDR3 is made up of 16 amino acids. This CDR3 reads CASNIRSWVGQETQYI. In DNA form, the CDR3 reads TGTGCCAGCAATATCCGATCCTGGGTAGGGCAGGAGACCCAGTACATC.

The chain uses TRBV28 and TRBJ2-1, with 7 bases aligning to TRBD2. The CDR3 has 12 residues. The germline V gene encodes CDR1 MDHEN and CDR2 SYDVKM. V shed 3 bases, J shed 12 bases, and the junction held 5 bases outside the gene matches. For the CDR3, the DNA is TGTGCCAGCAGTTTCCGGGACTATGGGCAGTTCTTC. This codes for CASSFRDYGQFF.

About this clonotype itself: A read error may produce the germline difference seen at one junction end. The CDR3 here is CASSLSGTGPEEQNF. Written as DNA, the CDR3 is TGTGCTAGCAGTCTATCCGGGACAGGGCCGGAAGAGCAGAACTTC. The chain is built from TRBV12-3 or TRBV12-4 and TRBJ2-7; 9 nucleotides align to TRBD1. This CDR3 contains 15 residues.

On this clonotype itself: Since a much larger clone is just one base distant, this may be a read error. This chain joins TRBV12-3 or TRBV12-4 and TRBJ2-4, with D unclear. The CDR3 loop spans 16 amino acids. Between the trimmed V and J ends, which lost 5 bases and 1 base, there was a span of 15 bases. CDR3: CASSTGTTVAKNIQYF. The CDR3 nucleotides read TGTGCCAGCAGTACCGGAACCACGGTGGCCAAAAACATTCAGTACTTC.

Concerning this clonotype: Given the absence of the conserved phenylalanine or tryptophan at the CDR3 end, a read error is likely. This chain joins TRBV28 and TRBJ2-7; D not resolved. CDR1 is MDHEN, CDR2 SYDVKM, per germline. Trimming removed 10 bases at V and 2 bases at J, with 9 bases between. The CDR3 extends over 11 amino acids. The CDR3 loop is CANHIPYEQYL. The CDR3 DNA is TGTGCCAACCATATCCCCTACGAGCAGTACCTC.

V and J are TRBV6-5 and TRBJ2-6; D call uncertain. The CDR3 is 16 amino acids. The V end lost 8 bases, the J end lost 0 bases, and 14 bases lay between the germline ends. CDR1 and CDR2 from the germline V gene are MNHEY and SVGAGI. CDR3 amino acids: CASCPVFPSGANVLTF. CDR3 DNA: TGTGCCAGCTGTCCCGTCTTTCCCTCTGGGGCCAACGTCCTGACTTTC.

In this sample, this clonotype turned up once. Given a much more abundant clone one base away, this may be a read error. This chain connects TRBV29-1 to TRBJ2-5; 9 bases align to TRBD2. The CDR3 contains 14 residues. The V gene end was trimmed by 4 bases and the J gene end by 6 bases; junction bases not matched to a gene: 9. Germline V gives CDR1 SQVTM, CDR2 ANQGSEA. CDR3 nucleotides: TGCAGCGTTGTTGGTAGCGGGGGTCAAAAGACCCAGTACTTC. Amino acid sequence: CSVVGSGGQKTQYF.

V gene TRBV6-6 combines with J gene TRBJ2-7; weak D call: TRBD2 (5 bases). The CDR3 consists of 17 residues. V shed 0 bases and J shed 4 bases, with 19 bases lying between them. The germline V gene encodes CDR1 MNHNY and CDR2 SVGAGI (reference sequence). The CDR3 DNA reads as TGTGCCAGCAGTTACTCGAGCTGGCTAGGAGGTCTGTACGAGCAGTACTTC. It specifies CASSYSSWLGGLYEQYF.

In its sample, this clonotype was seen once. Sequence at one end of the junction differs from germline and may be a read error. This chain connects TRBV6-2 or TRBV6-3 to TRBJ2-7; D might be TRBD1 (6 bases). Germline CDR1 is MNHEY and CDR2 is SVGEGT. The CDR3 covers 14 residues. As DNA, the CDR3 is TGTGCCAGCAACAAAGGGGGATTGTCCCACGAGCAGTGCTTC. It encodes CASNKGGLSHEQCF.

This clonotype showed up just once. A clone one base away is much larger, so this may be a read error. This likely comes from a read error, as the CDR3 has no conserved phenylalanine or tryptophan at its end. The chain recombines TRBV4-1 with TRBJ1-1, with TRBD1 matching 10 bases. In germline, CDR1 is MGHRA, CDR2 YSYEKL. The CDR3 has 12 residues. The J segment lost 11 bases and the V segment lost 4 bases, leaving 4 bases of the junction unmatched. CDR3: CASSLGTGEAFI. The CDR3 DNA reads TGCGCCAGCAGCCTCGGGACAGGGGAGGCTTTCATT.

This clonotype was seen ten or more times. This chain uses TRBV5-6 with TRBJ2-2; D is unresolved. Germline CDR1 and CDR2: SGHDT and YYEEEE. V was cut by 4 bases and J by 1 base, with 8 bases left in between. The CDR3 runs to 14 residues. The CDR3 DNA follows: TGTGCCAGCAGCGTGACAAGGAACACCGGGGAGCTGTTTTTT. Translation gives CASSVTRNTGELFF.

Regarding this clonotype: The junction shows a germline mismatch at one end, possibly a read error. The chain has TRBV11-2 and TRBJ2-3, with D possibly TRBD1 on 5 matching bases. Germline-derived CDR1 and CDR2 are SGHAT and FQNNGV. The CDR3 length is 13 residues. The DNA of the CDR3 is TGTGCCAGCAACTTAGGGGCCGGAGATACGCAGTGTTTT. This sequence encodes CASNLGAGDTQCF.